Presented here are 31 T cell receptor beta chains from one specimen sequenced in a study of blood T cell repertoires in COVID-19. Measured with immunoSEQ multiplex PCR; TCRdb has only the in-frame clones, and not every one. Of fewer than 350,000 clones detected, 75% to 90% appear once; the ten largest clones hold 1.9%. Sequenced material: PBMCs or T cells enriched from blood (not recorded which). Source of these receptors: a woman in her 30s who had been exposed to COVID-19.

This chain's CDR3 is CASSQDRDSFYGYTF. CDR3 DNA sequence: TGCGCCAGCAGCCAAGATCGAGACAGTTTTTATGGCTACACCTTC. V usage is TRBV4-1 and J usage is TRBJ1-2; the D gene is possibly TRBD1 (5 bases). The CDR3 sequence is 15 residues long. V shed 0 bases and J shed 5 bases, with 13 bases lying between them. Germline values: CDR1 MGHRA, CDR2 YSYEKL.

V and J are TRBV12-3 or TRBV12-4 and TRBJ1-1; possibly TRBD1 for D (5 bases). The CDR3 is 13 amino acids. The V gene lost 8 bases and the J gene lost 1 base, with 11 bases spanning the gap. The CDR3 protein is CASCRQWNTEAFF. Here the CDR3 DNA reads TGTGCCAGCTGCAGACAGTGGAACACTGAAGCTTTCTTT.

The chain joins TRBV28 to TRBJ1-2; the D gene is possibly TRBD1 (5 bases). In germline, CDR1 is MDHEN, CDR2 SYDVKM. Trimming left V 6 bases short and J 6 bases short, with 11 bases between. The CDR3 spans 12 residues. CDR3 protein: CASRLDTDGYTF. CDR3 sequence (DNA): TGTGCCAGCAGGCTGGACACCGATGGCTACACCTTC.

Of note for this clone: The sample holds other DNA sequences that translate to the same CDR3. The gene calls are TRBV18 and TRBJ1-1; D remains unclear. Germline CDR1 is KGHSH and CDR2 is LQKENI. CDR3 length equals 12 residues. Trimming stripped 6 bases from V and 1 base from J, with 6 bases between. The CDR3 nucleotides read TGTGCCAGCTCCGCAGGGAACACTGAAGCTTTCTTT. It codes for CASSAGNTEAFF.

The V gene is TRBV18, the J gene TRBJ1-1, with 7 nucleotides matching TRBD1. This CDR3 has 15 residues. Germline V gene sequence: CDR1 KGHSH, CDR2 LQKENI. V shed 4 bases and J 4 bases; nucleotides not matched to a gene: 9. In DNA form, the CDR3 reads TGTGCCAGCTCACTAACGACAGGGTTGAGCACTGAAGCTTTCTTT. It is translated as CASSLTTGLSTEAFF.

The chain links TRBV6-6 to TRBJ1-4; D ambiguous. The CDR3 sequence is 11 residues long. V lost 6 bases and J lost 8, with 7 bases in between. From germline, CDR1 is MNHNY and CDR2 SVGAGI (reference sequence). CDR3 residues: CASRSSEKLFF. CDR3 in DNA: TGTGCCAGCAGGTCGTCGGAAAAACTGTTTTTT.

The rearrangement joins TRBV9 to TRBJ2-7; 8 nucleotides align to TRBD1. V shed 3 bases and J 3 bases; nucleotides not matched to a gene: 2. The CDR3 runs 13 residues. The V gene's germline CDR1 is SGDLS and CDR2 YYNGEE. As DNA, the CDR3 is TGTGCCAGCAGCGGAGGGACAGGCTACGAGCAGTACTTC. Protein: CASSGGTGYEQYF.

The chain recombines TRBV19 with TRBJ1-1; D is undetermined. V shed 7 bases and J shed 1 base, with 13 bases lying between them. The germline V gene has CDR1 LNHDA and CDR2 SQIVND (reference sequence). CDR3 length: 14 amino acids. The CDR3 DNA sequence: TGTGCCAGTACAGGAATAGGGAGGAACACTGAAGCTTTCTTT. Protein product: CASTGIGRNTEAFF.

The rearrangement uses TRBV25-1 and TRBJ1-2; no firm D call. The V gene's germline CDR1 is MGHDK and CDR2 SYGVNS. The CDR3 is made up of 16 amino acids. Deletions cut 1 base from V and 1 base from J, with 13 bases between. The CDR3 protein is CASSESGLGLNYGYTF. As DNA, the CDR3 is TGTGCCAGCAGTGAATCCGGACTTGGACTTAACTATGGCTACACCTTC.

The V call is TRBV20-1, the J call TRBJ1-2; D remains unclear. V was pared by 3 bases and J by 4 bases, with 12 bases between. The CDR3 has 13 residues. CDR1 and CDR2 from the germline V gene are DFQATT and SNEGSKA (reference sequence). The CDR3 DNA sequence: TGCAGTGCTAGTCAACCCCTGAGCTATGGCTACACCTTC. Its protein product is CSASQPLSYGYTF.

The V call is TRBV10-3, the J call TRBJ1-1; the D gene is possibly TRBD1 (5 bases). CDR1 and CDR2 from the germline V gene are ENHRY and SYGVKD. CDR3 length: 12 residues. V was cut by 10 bases and J by 0 bases, with 9 bases left in between. The CDR3 region is CATGQLNTEAFF. DNA of the CDR3: TGTGCCACAGGGCAGTTGAACACTGAAGCTTTCTTT.

The J gene is TRBJ1-1, the V gene TRBV4-3, with D perhaps matching TRBD1 (5 bases). CDR1 LGHNA and CDR2 YSLEER come from the germline V gene. This CDR3 has 15 amino acids. V shed 0 bases and J shed 1 base, with 9 bases lying between them. CDR3 region: CASSQDPTGNTEAFF. The CDR3 coding sequence is TGCGCCAGCAGCCAAGATCCCACAGGGAACACTGAAGCTTTCTTT.

DNA for the CDR3: TGTGCCAGCAGTCTCCTTCTGGGGGGGAGCTCCTACAATGAGCAGTTCTTC. This sequence encodes CASSLLLGGSSYNEQFF. The V gene is TRBV28, the J gene TRBJ2-1; 7 bases are a match to TRBD2. The germline CDR1 and CDR2 sequences are MDHEN and SYDVKM. With 5 bases clipped from V and 0 bases from J, the junction kept 10 bases outside the gene matches. CDR3 length equals 17 residues.

The gene calls are TRBV19 and TRBJ2-7, with TRBD2 identical over 8 bases. V shed 10 bases, J shed 2 bases, and the junction held 7 bases outside the gene matches. The germline V gene has CDR1 LNHDA and CDR2 SQIVND (reference sequence). The CDR3 extends over 13 amino acids. The DNA for the CDR3 is TGTGCCACCGCCCCGCGGGGGGCCTACGAGCAGTACTTC. Translating it yields CATAPRGAYEQYF.

This sequence joins TRBV3-1 (or the pseudogene TRBV3-2) and TRBJ2-5; D is undetermined. From germline, CDR1 is LGHDT and CDR2 YNNKEL (reference sequence). Trimming stripped 4 bases from V and 1 base from J, with 10 bases between. The CDR3 has 14 amino acids. As DNA, the CDR3 is TGTGCCAGCAGCCCGATGGCCCTCCAAGAGACCCAGTACTTC. Translated, it gives CASSPMALQETQYF.

J is TRBJ2-3 and V is TRBV5-1; D is perhaps TRBD2 (5 bases). The CDR3 consists of 14 residues. Deletions cut 5 bases from V and 1 base from J, with 11 bases between. CDR1 is SGHRS, CDR2 YFSETQ, per germline. The CDR3, as DNA: TGCGCCAGCAGAGAGGGAACTGGCACAGATACGCAGTATTTT. This sequence encodes CASREGTGTDTQYF.

The V and J genes are TRBV13 and TRBJ2-7; D is ambiguous. The CDR3 spans 11 residues. With 4 bases removed from V and 6 bases from J, the gap between germline ends came to 7 bases. CDR1 and CDR2 from the germline V gene are PRHDT and FYEKMQ (reference sequence). CDR3 bases: TGTGCCAGCAGCTACGAGCGCGAGCAGTACTTC. It yields the protein CASSYEREQYF.

Notes on this clone: A junction boundary mismatches the germline segment, possibly from a read error. The chain employs TRBV6-5 and TRBJ2-1, with D perhaps matching TRBD2 (5 bases). Per the germline V gene, CDR1 is MNHEY and CDR2 is SVGAGI. This CDR3 has 16 amino acids. CDR3 DNA: TGTGCCAGCAGCTACTCCCTCCGGGGTTTCTACAATGAGCAGTTCTTC. Its translation is CASSYSLRGFYNEQFF.

CDR3 sequence (DNA): TGTGCCAGCAGCTCGGGGACCCTCCACTTT. Encoded protein: CASSSGTLHF. This chain joins TRBV7-6 and TRBJ1-6; D gene uncertain. The CDR3 consists of 10 residues. V dropped 4 bases and J dropped 14 bases, with 6 bases sitting between them. From germline, CDR1 is SGHVS and CDR2 FNYEAQ.

The rearrangement joins TRBV27 to TRBJ2-3; TRBD2 agrees at 11 bases. The V gene's germline CDR1 is MNHEY and CDR2 SMNVEV (reference sequence). This CDR3 has 20 residues. The J segment lost 2 bases and the V segment lost 0 bases, leaving 13 bases of the junction unmatched. CDR3 residues: CASSLSWLRLAGGITDTQYF. The CDR3 DNA reads as TGTGCCAGCAGTTTATCCTGGCTTCGTCTAGCGGGAGGTATCACAGATACGCAGTATTTT.

The J gene is TRBJ2-3, the V gene TRBV10-2, with no clear D. The V and J ends lost 4 bases and 6 bases respectively, with 14 bases between them. This CDR3 spans 14 amino acids. Germline CDR1 WSHSY, CDR2 SAAADI. For the CDR3, the DNA is TGCGCCAGCAGTGTTACTAAGATCCCGGATACGCAGTATTTT. This gives the protein CASSVTKIPDTQYF.

The chain combines TRBV7-2 with TRBJ2-1, with TRBD2 matching 12 bases. The CDR3 extends over 15 amino acids. The V segment lost 3 bases and the J segment 5 bases; nucleotides outside the gene matches: 2. The germline gives CDR1 SGHTA, CDR2 FQGNSA. The CDR3 DNA follows: TGTGCCAGCAGCTTTGGGACTAGCGGGCACAATGAGCAGTTCTTC. This encodes CASSFGTSGHNEQFF.

J is TRBJ2-2 and V is TRBV6-2 or TRBV6-3; TRBD1 agrees at 7 bases. The V and J ends lost 0 bases and 3 bases, in that order; junction bases with no gene match: 10. CDR3 length: 18 amino acids. Germline-derived CDR1 and CDR2 are MNHEY and SVGEGT. For the CDR3, the DNA is TGTGCCAGCAGTTACTCGAGGGGGCAGGGGATATACACCGGGGAGCTGTTTTTT. Translated: CASSYSRGQGIYTGELFF.

The V gene is TRBV4-1, the J gene TRBJ1-2; D perhaps matches TRBD1 (5 bases). This CDR3 region has 16 residues. CDR1 and CDR2 from the germline V gene are MGHRA and YSYEKL. V was pared by 3 bases and J by 5 bases, with 19 bases between. The CDR3 nucleotides read TGCGCCAGCAGCCAGCAGAGTGGGGCCCTCTCTTATGGCTACACCTTC. This translates into CASSQQSGALSYGYTF.

The J gene is TRBJ1-5, the V gene TRBV19, with D unresolved. Germline CDR1 LNHDA, CDR2 SQIVND (reference sequence). This CDR3 is built from 13 residues. V lost 5 bases to trimming and J lost 3 bases, with 8 bases between them. CDR3 region: CASSGGDNQPQHF. The CDR3, as DNA: TGTGCCAGTAGTGGTGGAGACAATCAGCCCCAGCATTTT.

The gene calls are TRBV20-1 and TRBJ1-3; no definite D call. The CDR3 spans 11 residues. From germline, CDR1 is DFQATT and CDR2 SNEGSKA (reference sequence). Trimming left V 6 bases short and J 0 bases short, with 3 bases between. Here the CDR3 DNA reads TGCAGTGCCAACTCTGGAAACACCATATATTTT. Translating it yields CSANSGNTIYF.

This clone is a singleton in its sample. The chain combines TRBV6-5 with TRBJ1-2, with a weak D call TRBD1 (5 bases). CDR3 length: 16 residues. Trimming shortened V by 0 bases and J by 8 bases, and 19 bases separated the two germline ends. Germline CDR1 reads MNHEY; CDR2 reads SVGAGI. The CDR3 nucleotides read TGTGCCAGCAGTTACTCGATGGCTGTCGGGGGTTCGGGCTACACCTTC. Protein: CASSYSMAVGGSGYTF.

The chain recombines TRBV3-1 (or the pseudogene TRBV3-2) with TRBJ2-5, with a possible D match to TRBD1 (5 bases). This CDR3 has 15 residues. Germline V gene lookup returns CDR1 LGHDT and CDR2 YNNKEL (reference sequence). The germline V and J ends were trimmed by 1 base and 1 base, with 10 bases remaining between them. CDR3 sequence reads: CASSQVVGPQETQYF. CDR3 in DNA: TGTGCCAGCAGCCAAGTCGTGGGGCCCCAAGAGACCCAGTACTTC.

The chain has TRBV6-2 or TRBV6-3 and TRBJ2-7; 7 bases align to TRBD1. CDR1 is MNHEY, CDR2 SVGEGT, per germline. J lost 1 base, V lost 4 bases, and 4 bases had no gene match. This CDR3 has 14 residues. The CDR3 region has the DNA TGTGCCAGCAGTTCCTCACAGGGGTCCTACGAGCAGTACTTC. Translated: CASSSSQGSYEQYF.

This chain joins TRBV7-8 and TRBJ1-2; 10 positions agree with TRBD1. Germline V gene data show CDR1 as SGHVS and CDR2 as FQNEAQ. The CDR3 has 14 amino acids. Trimming removed 4 bases from V and 7 bases from J; junction bases left unmatched: 6. CDR3 coding DNA: TGTGCCAGCAGCTCCGGGACAGGGGCTGGTGGCTACACCTTC. It translates to CASSSGTGAGGYTF.

V is TRBV6-5 and J is TRBJ1-1; D might be TRBD1 (5 bases). The CDR3 covers 14 residues. Germline CDR1 and CDR2: MNHEY and SVGAGI. Trimming left V 0 bases short and J 1 base short, with 6 bases between. The CDR3 DNA reads as TGTGCCAGCAGTTACTCGGGGGGGAACACTGAAGCTTTCTTT. Protein sequence: CASSYSGGNTEAFF.